This is a list of T cell receptor beta chains from one sample in a study of CD8+ T cells in alopecia areata. The protocol was immunoSEQ multiplex PCR, while the TCRdb copy is restricted to in-frame clones and leaves out a portion. This table has some 110,000 clones, 35% to 40% appearing once. Sample: CD4+ T cells sorted from blood. These receptors were collected from a human donor with alopecia areata. The CDR3 runs from the conserved cysteine through the conserved F or W. Each record gives: D gene, clone size, J gene, V gene, CDR3 protein, CDR3 DNA. The D gene is left open where the match is weak. Rows give clone size only sometimes, using once, few, many, or a class for an expanded clone.

TRBD2	NA	TRBJ2-1	TRBV25-1	CASSELGGRGYNEQFF	TGTGCCAGCAGTGAATTGGGCGGGAGAGGATACAATGAGCAGTTCTTC
NA	NA	TRBJ1-2	TRBV5-1	CASGGPGENYGYTF	TGCGCCAGCGGCGGACCAGGGGAGAACTATGGCTACACCTTC
TRBD2	NA	TRBJ2-1	TRBV27	CASSLGLAGRYNEQFF	TGTGCCAGCAGTCTCGGACTAGCGGGGAGATACAATGAGCAGTTCTTC
NA	NA	TRBJ2-5	TRBV7-9	CASSSWTAPGTQYF	TGTGCCAGCAGCTCCTGGACTGCGCCGGGGACCCAGTACTTC
TRBD1	NA	TRBJ2-1	TRBV29-1	CSAQQGPYSEFF	TGCAGCGCCCAACAGGGGCCGTATTCAGAGTTCTTC
TRBD2	NA	TRBJ2-1	TRBV4-3	CASSRRASGSNNEQFF	TGCGCCAGCAGCCGGAGGGCCAGCGGGAGTAACAATGAGCAGTTCTTC
TRBD2	once	TRBJ2-1	TRBV9	CASRDSGSSYNEQFF	TGTGCCAGCAGAGATAGCGGGAGCTCCTACAATGAGCAGTTCTTC
NA	few	TRBJ2-5	TRBV4-1	CASSLGREETQYF	TGCGCCAGCAGCCTCGGCAGGGAAGAGACCCAGTACTTC
NA	NA	TRBJ2-3	TRBV5-1	CASSFQDTQYF	TGCGCCAGCAGCTTTCAAGATACGCAGTATTTT
NA	NA	TRBJ1-1	TRBV11-2	CASSFRQVQNTEAFF	TGTGCCAGCAGCTTTAGACAGGTACAGAACACTGAAGCTTTCTTT
NA	NA	TRBJ1-5	TRBV29-1	CSVHTKGRGRTIPNQPQHF	TGCAGCGTCCATACTAAAGGCAGGGGCCGGACCATTCCCAATCAGCCCCAGCATTTT
NA	NA	TRBJ1-5	TRBV29-1	CSVSPGPGDQPQHF	TGCAGCGTTTCCCCCGGGCCGGGTGATCAGCCCCAGCATTTT
TRBD1	few	TRBJ2-7	TRBV7-2	CASSIGGTSSYEQYF	TGTGCCAGCAGCATAGGGGGCACTAGCTCCTACGAGCAGTACTTC
TRBD1	few	TRBJ2-5	TRBV5-6	CASRYPGTGVETQYF	TGTGCCAGCAGATATCCCGGGACAGGAGTCGAGACCCAGTACTTC
NA	NA	TRBJ1-2	TRBV28	CASISSGPYGYTF	TGTGCCAGCATTTCTTCGGGACCGTATGGCTACACCTTC
NA	NA	TRBJ2-7	TRBV15	CATSRVGSLYEQYF	TGTGCCACCAGCAGAGTGGGCAGCCTCTACGAGCAGTACTTC
NA	NA	TRBJ1-5	TRBV2	CASSGQRSNQPQHF	TGTGCCAGCTCTGGACAGCGAAGCAATCAGCCCCAGCATTTT
TRBD1	NA	TRBJ1-1	TRBV5-6	CASSFAYRDRVGAFF	TGTGCCAGCAGCTTTGCTTATCGGGACAGGGTCGGTGCTTTCTTT
TRBD1	NA	TRBJ2-1	TRBV13	CASSERDREYNEQFF	TGTGCCAGCAGCGAAAGGGACAGGGAATACAATGAGCAGTTCTTC
TRBD1	few	TRBJ1-1	TRBV25-1	CASSVLGRGGTEAFF	TGTGCCAGCAGTGTCCTAGGCAGGGGGGGCACTGAAGCTTTCTTT
NA	NA	TRBJ2-1	TRBV4-3	CASSQGTSTGNEQFF	TGCGCCAGCAGCCAAGGGACTTCAACGGGGAATGAGCAGTTCTTC
TRBD1	few	TRBJ1-1	TRBV5-1	CASSLTGAGDTEAFF	TGCGCCAGCAGCCTAACAGGGGCGGGGGACACTGAAGCTTTCTTT
TRBD2	few	TRBJ2-2	TRBV9	CASSVRAGSTGELFF	TGTGCCAGCAGCGTTCGAGCGGGGAGCACCGGGGAGCTGTTTTTT
NA	NA	TRBJ2-5	TRBV5-4	CASSNSGTGWSETQYF	TGTGCCAGCAGTAATAGCGGGACAGGTTGGTCGGAGACCCAGTACTTC
TRBD2	NA	TRBJ2-7	TRBV28	CASRPSGSDEQYF	TGTGCCAGCAGGCCTAGCGGGAGCGACGAGCAGTACTTC
TRBD1	NA	TRBJ1-2	TRBV29-1	CSVRRQGGNYGYTF	TGCAGCGTTCGGCGGCAGGGGGGCAACTATGGCTACACCTTC
NA	NA	TRBJ1-2	TRBV7-8	CASSLASPLVGGYTF	TGTGCCAGCAGCTTAGCTAGCCCACTAGTAGGTGGCTACACCTTC
NA	few	TRBJ2-7	TRBV7-9	CASSLVANEQYF	TGTGCCAGCAGCCTCGTAGCGAACGAGCAGTACTTC
NA	once	TRBJ2-7	TRBV28	CASSPGTPPEQYF	TGTGCCAGCAGTCCCGGGACACCTCCCGAGCAGTACTTC
NA	NA	TRBJ2-1	TRBV11-1	CASREGNEQFF	TGTGCCAGCAGGGAGGGGAATGAGCAGTTCTTC
NA	few	TRBJ2-5	TRBV7-9	CASSFRSMETQYF	TGTGCCAGCAGCTTTAGAAGCATGGAGACCCAGTACTTC
NA	NA	TRBJ2-1	TRBV2	CASSPRRVHNEQFF	TGTGCCAGCAGTCCTCGGAGGGTCCACAATGAGCAGTTCTTC
NA	few	TRBJ1-1	TRBV5-1	CASTPAGISQAFF	TGCGCCAGCACCCCGGCCGGGATCTCTCAAGCTTTCTTT
NA	NA	TRBJ2-2	TRBV7-2	CASRLEGFGELFF	TGTGCCAGCAGATTAGAGGGATTCGGGGAGCTGTTTTTT
NA	NA	TRBJ2-5	TRBV2	CASTFLVGETQYF	TGTGCCAGCACTTTTCTGGTGGGAGAGACCCAGTACTTC
TRBD1	NA	TRBJ1-4	TRBV15	CATSKLDRTLGTNEKLFF	TGTGCCACCAGCAAACTGGACAGGACTTTAGGGACTAATGAAAAACTGTTTTTT
NA	NA	TRBJ2-2	TRBV7-2	CASSSGQLLTGELFF	TGTGCCAGCAGCTCCGGACAGTTACTCACCGGGGAGCTGTTTTTT